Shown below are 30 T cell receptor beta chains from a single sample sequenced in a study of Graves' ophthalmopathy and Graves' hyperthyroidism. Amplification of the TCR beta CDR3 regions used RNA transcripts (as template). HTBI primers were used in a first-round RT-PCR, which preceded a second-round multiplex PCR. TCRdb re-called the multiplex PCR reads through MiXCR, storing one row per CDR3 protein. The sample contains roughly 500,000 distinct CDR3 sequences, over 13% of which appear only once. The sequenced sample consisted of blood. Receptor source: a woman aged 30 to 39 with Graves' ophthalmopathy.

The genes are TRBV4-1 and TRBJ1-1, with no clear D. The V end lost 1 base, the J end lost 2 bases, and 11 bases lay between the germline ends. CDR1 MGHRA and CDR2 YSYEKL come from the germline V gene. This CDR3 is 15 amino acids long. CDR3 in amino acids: CASSQGEAFNTEAFF. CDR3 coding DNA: TGCGCCAGCAGCCAAGGGGAGGCGTTCAACACTGAAGCTTTCTTT.

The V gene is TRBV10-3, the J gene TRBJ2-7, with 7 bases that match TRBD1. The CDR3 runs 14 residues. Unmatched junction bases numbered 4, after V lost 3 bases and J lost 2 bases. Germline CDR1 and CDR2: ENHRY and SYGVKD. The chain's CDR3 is CAISDRQGTYEQYF. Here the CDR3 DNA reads TGTGCCATCAGTGATAGACAGGGAACCTACGAGCAGTACTTC.

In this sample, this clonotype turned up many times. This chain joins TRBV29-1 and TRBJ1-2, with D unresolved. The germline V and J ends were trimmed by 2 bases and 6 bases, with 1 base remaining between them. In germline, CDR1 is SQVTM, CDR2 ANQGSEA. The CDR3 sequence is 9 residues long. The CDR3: CSVENGYTF. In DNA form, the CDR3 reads TGCAGCGTTGAAAATGGCTACACCTTC.

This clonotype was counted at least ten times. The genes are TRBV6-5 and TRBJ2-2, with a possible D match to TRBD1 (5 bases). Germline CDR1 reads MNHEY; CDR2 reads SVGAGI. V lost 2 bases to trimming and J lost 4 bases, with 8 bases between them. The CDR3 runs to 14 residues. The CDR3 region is CASSYRQITGELFF. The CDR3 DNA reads TGTGCCAGCAGTTACCGACAGATCACCGGGGAGCTGTTTTTT.

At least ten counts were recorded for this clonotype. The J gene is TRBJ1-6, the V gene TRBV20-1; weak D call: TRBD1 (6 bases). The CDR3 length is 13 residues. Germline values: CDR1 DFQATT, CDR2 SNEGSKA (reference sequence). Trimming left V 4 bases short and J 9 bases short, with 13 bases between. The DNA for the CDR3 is TGCAGTGCTATTCAGGGGAGTGGTTCACCCCTCCACTTT. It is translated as CSAIQGSGSPLHF.

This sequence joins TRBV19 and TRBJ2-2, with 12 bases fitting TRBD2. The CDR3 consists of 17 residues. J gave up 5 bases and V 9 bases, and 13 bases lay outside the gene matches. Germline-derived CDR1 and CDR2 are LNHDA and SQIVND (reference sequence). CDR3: CASLLSRTSGTTGELFF. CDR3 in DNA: TGTGCCAGCCTACTATCTCGGACTAGCGGGACGACCGGGGAGCTGTTTTTT.

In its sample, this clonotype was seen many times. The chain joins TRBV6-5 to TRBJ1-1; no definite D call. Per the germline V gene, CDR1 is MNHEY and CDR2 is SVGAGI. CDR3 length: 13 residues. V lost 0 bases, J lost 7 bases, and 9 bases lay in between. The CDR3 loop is CASSYSRGIEAFF. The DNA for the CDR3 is TGTGCCAGCAGTTACTCACGGGGAATTGAAGCTTTCTTT.

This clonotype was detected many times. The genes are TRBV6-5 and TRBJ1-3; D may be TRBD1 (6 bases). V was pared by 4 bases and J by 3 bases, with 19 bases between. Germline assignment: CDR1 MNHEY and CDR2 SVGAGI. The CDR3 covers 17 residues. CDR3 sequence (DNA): TGTGCCAGCAGTTTCCCCGGGGGCAGGCCCGATGGAAACACCATATATTTT. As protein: CASSFPGGRPDGNTIYF.

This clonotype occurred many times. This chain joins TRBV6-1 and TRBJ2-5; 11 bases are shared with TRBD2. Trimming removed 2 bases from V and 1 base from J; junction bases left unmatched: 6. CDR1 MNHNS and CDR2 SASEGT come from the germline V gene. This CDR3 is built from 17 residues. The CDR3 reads CASSEPGLAGFQETQYF. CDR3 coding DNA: TGTGCCAGCAGTGAACCCGGACTAGCGGGTTTCCAAGAGACCCAGTACTTC.

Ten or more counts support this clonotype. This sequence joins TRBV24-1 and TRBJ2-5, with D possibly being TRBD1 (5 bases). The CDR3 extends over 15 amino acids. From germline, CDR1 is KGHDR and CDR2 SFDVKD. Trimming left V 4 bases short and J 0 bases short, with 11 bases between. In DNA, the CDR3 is TGTGCCACCAGTGACCCAGGGATGTACCAAGAGACCCAGTACTTC. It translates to CATSDPGMYQETQYF.

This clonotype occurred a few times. DNA for the CDR3: TGTGCCAGCAGTTACTCGACCAGGGGGAGCGAAAAACTGTTTTTT. It yields the protein CASSYSTRGSEKLFF. The chain couples TRBV6-5 to TRBJ1-4; 7 bases are shared with TRBD1. This CDR3 is 15 amino acids long. With 0 bases clipped from V and 8 bases from J, the junction kept 6 bases outside the gene matches. CDR1 and CDR2 from the germline V gene are MNHEY and SVGAGI.

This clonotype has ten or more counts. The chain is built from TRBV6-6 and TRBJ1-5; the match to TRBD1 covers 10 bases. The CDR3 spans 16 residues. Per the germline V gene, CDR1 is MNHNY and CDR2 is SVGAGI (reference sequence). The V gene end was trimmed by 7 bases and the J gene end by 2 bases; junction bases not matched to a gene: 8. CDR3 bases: TGTGCCAGCATCCCCGAAGGACAGGGGGGCAATCAGCCCCAGCATTTT. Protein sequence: CASIPEGQGGNQPQHF.

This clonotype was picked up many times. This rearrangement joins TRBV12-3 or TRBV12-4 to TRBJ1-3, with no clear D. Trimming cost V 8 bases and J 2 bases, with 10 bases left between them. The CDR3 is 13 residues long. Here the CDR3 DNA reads TGTGCCAGCGTGAGCAGAACTGGAAACACCATATATTTT. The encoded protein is CASVSRTGNTIYF.

The CDR3: CASWNPTSGYEQYF. The CDR3 nucleotides read TGTGCCAGCTGGAACCCGACTAGCGGATACGAGCAGTACTTC. The rearrangement joins TRBV12-3 or TRBV12-4 to TRBJ2-7, with TRBD2 matching 9 bases. The CDR3 has 14 amino acids. V shed 8 bases, J shed 4 bases, and the junction held 9 bases outside the gene matches.

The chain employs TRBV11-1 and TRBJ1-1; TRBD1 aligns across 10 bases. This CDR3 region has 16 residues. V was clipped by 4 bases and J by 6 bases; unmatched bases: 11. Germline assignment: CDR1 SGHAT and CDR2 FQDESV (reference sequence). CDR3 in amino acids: CASSSPRRDRGSEAFF. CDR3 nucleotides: TGTGCCAGCAGCTCACCAAGGCGGGACAGGGGTTCTGAAGCTTTCTTT.

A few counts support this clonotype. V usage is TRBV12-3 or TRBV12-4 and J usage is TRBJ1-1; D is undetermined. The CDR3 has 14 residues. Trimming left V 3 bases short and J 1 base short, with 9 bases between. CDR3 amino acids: CASSFIGQNTEAFF. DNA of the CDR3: TGTGCCAGCAGTTTTATCGGGCAGAACACTGAAGCTTTCTTT.

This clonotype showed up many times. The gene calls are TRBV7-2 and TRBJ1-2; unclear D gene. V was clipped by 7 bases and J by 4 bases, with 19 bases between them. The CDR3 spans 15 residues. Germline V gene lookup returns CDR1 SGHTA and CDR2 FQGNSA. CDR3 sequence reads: CASKLAVGASYGYTF. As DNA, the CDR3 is TGTGCCAGCAAACTAGCAGTGGGAGCATCCTATGGCTACACCTTC. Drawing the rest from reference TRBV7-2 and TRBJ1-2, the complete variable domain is GAGVSQSPSNKVTEKGKDVELRCDPISGHTALYWYRQSLGQGLEFLIYFQGNSAPDKSGLPSDRFSAERTGGSVSTLTIQRTQQEDSAVYLCASKLAVGASYGYTFGSGTRLTVV.

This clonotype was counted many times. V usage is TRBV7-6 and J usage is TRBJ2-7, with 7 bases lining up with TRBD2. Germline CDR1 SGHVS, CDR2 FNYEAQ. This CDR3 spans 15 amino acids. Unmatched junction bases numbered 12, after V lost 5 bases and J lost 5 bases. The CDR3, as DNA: TGTGCCAGCAGCCCGACCGACGGGGAGGGTGACGAGCAGTACTTC. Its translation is CASSPTDGEGDEQYF.

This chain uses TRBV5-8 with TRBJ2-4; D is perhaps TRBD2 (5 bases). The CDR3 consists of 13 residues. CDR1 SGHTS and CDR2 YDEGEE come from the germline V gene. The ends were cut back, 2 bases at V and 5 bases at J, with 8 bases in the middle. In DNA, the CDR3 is TGTGCCAGCAGCTTCCGGGGAGAAAACATTCAGTACTTC. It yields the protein CASSFRGENIQYF.

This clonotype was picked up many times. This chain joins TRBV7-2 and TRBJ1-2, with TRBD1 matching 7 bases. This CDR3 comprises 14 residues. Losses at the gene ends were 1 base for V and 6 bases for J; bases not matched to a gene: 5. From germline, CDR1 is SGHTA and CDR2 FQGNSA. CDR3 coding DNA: TGTGCCAGCAGCTTAGACAGGGGTTGGGATGGCTACACCTTC. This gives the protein CASSLDRGWDGYTF.

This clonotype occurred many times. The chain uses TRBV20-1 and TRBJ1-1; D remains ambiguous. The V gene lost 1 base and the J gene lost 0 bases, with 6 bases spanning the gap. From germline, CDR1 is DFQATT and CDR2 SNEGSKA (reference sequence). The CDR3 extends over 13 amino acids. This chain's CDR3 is CSARGRLNTEAFF. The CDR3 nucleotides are TGCAGTGCTAGAGGGCGGCTGAACACTGAAGCTTTCTTT.

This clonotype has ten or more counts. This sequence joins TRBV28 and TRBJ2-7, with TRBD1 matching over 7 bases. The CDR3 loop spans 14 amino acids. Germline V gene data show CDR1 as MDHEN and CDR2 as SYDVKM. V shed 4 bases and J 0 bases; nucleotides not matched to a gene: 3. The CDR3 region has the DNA TGTGCCAGCAGTTCCACAGGGGCCTCCTACGAGCAGTACTTC. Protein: CASSSTGASYEQYF.

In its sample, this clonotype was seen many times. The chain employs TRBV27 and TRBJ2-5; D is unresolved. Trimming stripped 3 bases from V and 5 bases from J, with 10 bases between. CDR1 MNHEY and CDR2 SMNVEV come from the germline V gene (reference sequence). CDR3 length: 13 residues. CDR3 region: CASSLSLVETQYF. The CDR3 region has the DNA TGTGCCAGCAGTTTGTCCCTAGTGGAGACCCAGTACTTC.

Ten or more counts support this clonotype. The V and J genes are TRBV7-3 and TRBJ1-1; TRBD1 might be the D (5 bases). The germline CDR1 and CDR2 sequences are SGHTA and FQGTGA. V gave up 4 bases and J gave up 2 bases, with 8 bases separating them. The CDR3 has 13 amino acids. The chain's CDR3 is CASSWTPNTEAFF. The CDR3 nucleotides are TGTGCCAGCAGCTGGACACCAAACACTGAAGCTTTCTTT.

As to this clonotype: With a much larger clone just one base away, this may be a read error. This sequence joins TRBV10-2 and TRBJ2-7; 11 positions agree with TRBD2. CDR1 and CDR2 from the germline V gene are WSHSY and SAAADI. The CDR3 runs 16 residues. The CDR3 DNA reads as TGCGCCAGCAGTGAGTCGCGGGCTAGCGGGAGGTACGAGCCGTACTTC. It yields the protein CASSESRASGRYEPYF.

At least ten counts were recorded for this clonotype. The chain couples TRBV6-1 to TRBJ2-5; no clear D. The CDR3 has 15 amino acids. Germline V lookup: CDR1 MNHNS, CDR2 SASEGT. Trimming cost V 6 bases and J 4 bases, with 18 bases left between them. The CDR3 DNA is TGTGCCAGCAGAGAACCGACTCCAAAGGCAGAGACCCAGTACTTC. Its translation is CASREPTPKAETQYF.

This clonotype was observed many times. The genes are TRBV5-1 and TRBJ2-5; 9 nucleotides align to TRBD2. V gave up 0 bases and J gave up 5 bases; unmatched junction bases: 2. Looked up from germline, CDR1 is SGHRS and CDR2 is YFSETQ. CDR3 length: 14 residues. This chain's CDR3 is CASSLELAGETQYF. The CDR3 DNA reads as TGCGCCAGCAGCTTGGAGCTAGCGGGGGAGACCCAGTACTTC.

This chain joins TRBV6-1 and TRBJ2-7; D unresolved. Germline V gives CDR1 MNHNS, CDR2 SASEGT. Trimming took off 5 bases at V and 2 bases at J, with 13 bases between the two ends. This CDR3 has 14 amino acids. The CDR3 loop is CASSTGSGTYEQYF. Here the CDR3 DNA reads TGTGCCAGCAGTACCGGATCTGGCACCTACGAGCAGTACTTC.

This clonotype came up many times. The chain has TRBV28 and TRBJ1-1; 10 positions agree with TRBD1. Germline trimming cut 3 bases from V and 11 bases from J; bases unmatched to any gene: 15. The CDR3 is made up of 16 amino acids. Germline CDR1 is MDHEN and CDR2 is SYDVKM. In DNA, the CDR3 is TGTGCCAGCAGTTTTAAGAGGTGGACCGGGACAGGGGCTGCTTTCTTT. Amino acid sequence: CASSFKRWTGTGAAFF.

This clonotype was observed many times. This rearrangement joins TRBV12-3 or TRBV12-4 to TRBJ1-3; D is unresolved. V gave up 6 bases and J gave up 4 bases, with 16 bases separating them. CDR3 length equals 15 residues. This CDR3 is CASSPRNLFGNTIYF. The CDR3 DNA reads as TGTGCCAGCAGCCCGAGGAACCTATTCGGAAACACCATATATTTT.